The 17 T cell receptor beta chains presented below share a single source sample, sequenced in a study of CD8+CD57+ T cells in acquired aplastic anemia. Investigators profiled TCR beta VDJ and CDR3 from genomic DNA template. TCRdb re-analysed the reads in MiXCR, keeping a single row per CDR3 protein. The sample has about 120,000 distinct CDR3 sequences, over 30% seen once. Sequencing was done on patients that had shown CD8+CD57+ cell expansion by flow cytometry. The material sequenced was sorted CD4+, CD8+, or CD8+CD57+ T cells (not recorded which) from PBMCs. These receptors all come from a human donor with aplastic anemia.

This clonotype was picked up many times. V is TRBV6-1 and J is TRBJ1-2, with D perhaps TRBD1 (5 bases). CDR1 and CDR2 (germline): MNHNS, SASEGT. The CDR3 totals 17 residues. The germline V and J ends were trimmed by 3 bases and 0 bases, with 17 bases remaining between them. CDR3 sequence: CASSENLRGRTNYGYTF. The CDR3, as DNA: TGTGCCAGCAGTGAGAATTTGAGGGGTCGGACTAACTATGGCTACACCTTC.

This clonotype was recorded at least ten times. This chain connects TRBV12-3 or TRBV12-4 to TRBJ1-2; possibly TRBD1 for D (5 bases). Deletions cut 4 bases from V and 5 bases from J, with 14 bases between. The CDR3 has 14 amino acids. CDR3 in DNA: TGTGCCAGCAGTTCGGGACTCGGAGGGTATGGCTACACCTTC. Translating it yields CASSSGLGGYGYTF.

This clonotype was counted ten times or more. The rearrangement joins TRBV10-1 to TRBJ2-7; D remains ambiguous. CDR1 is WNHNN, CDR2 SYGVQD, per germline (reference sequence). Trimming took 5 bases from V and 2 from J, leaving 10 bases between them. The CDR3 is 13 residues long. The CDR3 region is CASSKTDTYEQYF. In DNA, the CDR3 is TGCGCCAGCAGTAAAACAGATACCTACGAGCAGTACTTC.

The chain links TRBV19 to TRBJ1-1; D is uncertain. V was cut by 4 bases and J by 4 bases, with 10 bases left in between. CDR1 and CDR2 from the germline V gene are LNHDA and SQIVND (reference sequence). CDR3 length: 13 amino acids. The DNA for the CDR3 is TGTGCCAGTAGTAAAAACTGGGGCACTGAAGCTTTCTTT. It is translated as CASSKNWGTEAFF.

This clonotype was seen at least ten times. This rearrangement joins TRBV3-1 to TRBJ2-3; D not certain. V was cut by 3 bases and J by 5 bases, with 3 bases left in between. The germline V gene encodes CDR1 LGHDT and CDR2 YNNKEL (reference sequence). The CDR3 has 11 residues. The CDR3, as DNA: TGTGCCAGCAGCCAGATAGATACGCAGTATTTT. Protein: CASSQIDTQYF.

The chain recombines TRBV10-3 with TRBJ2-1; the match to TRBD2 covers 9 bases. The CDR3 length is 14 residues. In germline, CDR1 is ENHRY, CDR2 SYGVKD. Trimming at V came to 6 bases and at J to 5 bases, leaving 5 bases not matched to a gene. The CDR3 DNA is TGTGCCATCAGCGTAAGACTAGCGGACAATGAGCAGTTCTTC. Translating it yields CAISVRLADNEQFF.

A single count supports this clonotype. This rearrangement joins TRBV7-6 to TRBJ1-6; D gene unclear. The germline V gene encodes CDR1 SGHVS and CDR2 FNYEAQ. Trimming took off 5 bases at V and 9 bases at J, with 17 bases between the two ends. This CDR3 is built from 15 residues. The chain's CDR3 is CASSAQGRTLSPLHF. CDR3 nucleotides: TGTGCCAGCAGCGCACAAGGGCGGACCCTTTCACCCCTCCACTTT.

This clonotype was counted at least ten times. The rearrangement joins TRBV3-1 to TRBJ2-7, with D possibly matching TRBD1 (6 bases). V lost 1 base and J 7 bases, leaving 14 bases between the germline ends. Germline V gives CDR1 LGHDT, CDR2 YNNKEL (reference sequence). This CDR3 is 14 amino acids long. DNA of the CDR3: TGTGCCAGCAGCCAAGTCTGGGGGCAGTGGGAGCAGTACTTC. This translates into CASSQVWGQWEQYF.

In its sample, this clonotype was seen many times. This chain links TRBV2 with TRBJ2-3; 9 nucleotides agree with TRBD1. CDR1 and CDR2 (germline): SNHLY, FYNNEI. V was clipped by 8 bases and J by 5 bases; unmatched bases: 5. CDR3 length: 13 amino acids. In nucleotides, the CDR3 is TGTGCCAGCTGGGGACAGGGAAAAGATACGCAGTATTTT. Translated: CASWGQGKDTQYF.

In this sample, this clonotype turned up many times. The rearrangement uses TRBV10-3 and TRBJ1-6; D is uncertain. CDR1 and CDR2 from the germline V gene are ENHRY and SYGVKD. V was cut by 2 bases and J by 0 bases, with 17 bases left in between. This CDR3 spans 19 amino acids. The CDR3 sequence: CAISEPRPGASSYNSPLHF. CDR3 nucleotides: TGTGCCATCAGTGAGCCGCGACCGGGCGCTAGCTCCTATAATTCACCCCTCCACTTT.

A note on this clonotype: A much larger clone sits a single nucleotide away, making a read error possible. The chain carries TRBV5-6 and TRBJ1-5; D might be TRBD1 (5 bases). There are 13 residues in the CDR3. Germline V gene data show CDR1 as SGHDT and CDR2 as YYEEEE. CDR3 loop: CVSSPQAMQPQHF. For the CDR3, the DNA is TGTGTCAGCAGCCCACAGGCAATGCAGCCCCAGCATTTT.

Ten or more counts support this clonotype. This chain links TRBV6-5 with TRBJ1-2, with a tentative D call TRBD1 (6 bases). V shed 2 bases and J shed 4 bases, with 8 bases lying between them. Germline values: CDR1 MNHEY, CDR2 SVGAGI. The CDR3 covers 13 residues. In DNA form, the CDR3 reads TGTGCCAGCAGTTACGGACAGCCCTATGGCTACACCTTC. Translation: CASSYGQPYGYTF.

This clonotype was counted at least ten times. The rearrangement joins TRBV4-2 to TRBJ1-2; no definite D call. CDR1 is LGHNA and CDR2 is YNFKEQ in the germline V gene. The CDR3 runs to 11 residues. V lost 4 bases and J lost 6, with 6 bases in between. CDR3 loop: CASSRPHGYTF. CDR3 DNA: TGTGCCAGCAGCCGCCCCCATGGCTACACCTTC.

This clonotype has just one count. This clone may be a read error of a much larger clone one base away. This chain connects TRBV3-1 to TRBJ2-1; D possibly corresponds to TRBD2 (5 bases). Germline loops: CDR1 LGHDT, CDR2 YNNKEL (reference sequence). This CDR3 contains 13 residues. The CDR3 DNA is TGTGACAGCAGCCACCTAGCTTCCCATGAGCAGTTCTTC. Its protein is CDSSHLASHEQFF.

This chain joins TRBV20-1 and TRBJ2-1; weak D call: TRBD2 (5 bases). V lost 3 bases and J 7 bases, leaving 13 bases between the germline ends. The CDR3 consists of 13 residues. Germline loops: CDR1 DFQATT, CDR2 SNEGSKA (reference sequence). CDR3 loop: CSARTIGVNEQFF. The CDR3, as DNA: TGCAGTGCTAGGACTATCGGGGTGAATGAGCAGTTCTTC.

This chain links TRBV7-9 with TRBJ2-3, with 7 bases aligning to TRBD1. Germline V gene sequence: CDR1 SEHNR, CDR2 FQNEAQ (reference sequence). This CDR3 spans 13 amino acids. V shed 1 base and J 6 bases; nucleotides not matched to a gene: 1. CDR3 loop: CASSLEGADTQYF. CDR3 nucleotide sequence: TGTGCCAGCAGCTTAGAGGGGGCCGATACGCAGTATTTT.

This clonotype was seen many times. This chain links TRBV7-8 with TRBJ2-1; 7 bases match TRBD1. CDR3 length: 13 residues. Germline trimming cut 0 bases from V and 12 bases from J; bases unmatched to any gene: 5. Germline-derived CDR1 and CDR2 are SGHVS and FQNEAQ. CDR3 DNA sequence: TGTGCCAGCAGCTTAGCCCCAGGGGGAATGCAGTTCTTC. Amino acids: CASSLAPGGMQFF.